This T cell receptor beta chain was obtained from a study of cytomegalovirus exposure and HLA in healthy donors. Findings and limits, study-wide: Later on, a genetic analysis was performed. It linked a missense variant in DCLRE1C with V- and J-gene trimming of TCR beta.

This CDR3 has 17 residues. CDR1 and CDR2 (germline): GTSNPN, SVGIG (reference sequence). Trimming removed 0 bases from V and 6 bases from J, with 21 bases in between. Regarding this clone: Its target is unknown.

This PCR relied on a set of 60 Vbeta primers and 13 Jbeta primers. As originally analysed: Unique TCR beta chains totaled approximately 83 million in a later count, with approximately 10 million of them shared. This table comes from immunoSEQ multiplex PCR, and its TCRdb copy is limited to in-frame clones, with some not included. Clone size and V and J calls were adopted from that table, with D and trimming inferred from the DNA. The table records approximately 210,000 clones, about 85% of them present only once. The rearrangement links TRBV30 to TRBJ1-5, with a possible D match to TRBD1 (6 bases). This receptor was obtained from a male donor in good health and CMV-seropositive. Sequencing was carried out using PBMCs. CDR3 DNA sequence: TGTGCCTGGAGTGTATTTTCTGCCAGGGGAAGAGGTCAGCCCCAGCATTTT. The encoded protein is CAWSVFSARGRGQPQHF.